This TCR beta chain stems from a study of T cells in Graves' hyperthyroidism and ophthalmopathy. The CDR3 has 14 amino acids. V lost 6 bases and J lost 4, with 16 bases in between. The germline V gene has CDR1 ENHRY and CDR2 SYGVKD. In its sample, this clonotype is medium-sized. RNA transcripts provided the source from which TCR beta CDR3 regions were amplified. RT-PCR in the first round (using the HTBI primer set) targeted the TCR CDR3. Using its own MiXCR run on the multiplex PCR reads, TCRdb lists one record per CDR3 protein. The sample carries about 52,000 distinct CDR3 sequences, 48% recorded once.

The sequencing input was blood. The V gene is TRBV10-3, the J gene TRBJ2-7; D is perhaps TRBD1 or TRBD2 (5 bases each). The receptor comes from a woman aged 50 to 65 with Graves' ophthalmopathy. CDR3 protein: CAIRERAGSYEQYF. The CDR3 DNA reads as TGTGCCATCAGGGAGAGGGCAGGGTCGTACGAGCAGTACTTC.